This T cell receptor beta chain emerged from a study of cytomegalovirus exposure and HLA in healthy donors. Overall study context: From 150 million to 200 million T cells, an earlier analysis saw some 120 million unique TCR beta sequences. Findings and limits, study-wide: The authors later linked a missense DCLRE1C variant to TCR beta V- and J-gene trimming. Most CMV-associated TCR beta chains appeared HLA-restricted in a later analysis.

This clone appeared a single time. Its antigen is currently unknown. CDR3 length: 14 residues. The V and J ends lost 4 bases and 4 bases, in that order; junction bases with no gene match: 5. CDR1 is MGHRA and CDR2 is YSYEKL in the germline V gene. 60 Vbeta and 13 Jbeta primers were used in PCR. Original data processing: The count from a later analysis was some 83 million unique TCR beta chains, 9 million to 12 million of them shared. Method: immunoSEQ multiplex PCR; TCRdb's copy keeps in-frame clones and lacks some. Clone size and V and J calls were adopted from that table, with D and trimming inferred from the DNA. The table records some 85,000 clones, approximately 84% of them present only once.

Input material: PBMCs. This chain links TRBV4-1 with TRBJ1-1; 8 bases match TRBD1. This TCR was sampled from a woman aged 50 to 60 in good health and CMV-seronegative. CDR3 sequence: CASSPGGYGTEAFF. The CDR3 DNA follows: TGCGCCAGCAGCCCAGGGGGCTATGGCACTGAAGCTTTCTTT.